The 23 T cell receptor beta chains listed next were all sequenced from one sample in a study of blood T cell repertoires in COVID-19. Measured with immunoSEQ multiplex PCR; TCRdb has only the in-frame clones, and not every one. The table shows roughly 220,000 clones, with 80% to 90% occurring only once. Input material: PBMCs or T cells enriched from blood (not recorded which). All receptors derive from a woman younger than 30 in a cohort exposed to, infected with or recovered from COVID-19 (not recorded which).

This clone was counted once. V usage is TRBV19 and J usage is TRBJ2-1, with TRBD1 matching over 10 bases. This CDR3 has 16 amino acids. V was pared by 6 bases and J by 5 bases, with 10 bases of the junction left unmatched. The germline CDR1 and CDR2 sequences are LNHDA and SQIVND (reference sequence). This CDR3 reads CASSRGWDRGHNEQFF. CDR3 sequence (DNA): TGTGCCAGTAGCAGGGGTTGGGACAGGGGTCACAATGAGCAGTTCTTC.

This clone has ten or more counts. The rearrangement joins TRBV19 to TRBJ2-7; D gene ambiguous. The length of the CDR3 is 13 residues. Germline V CDR1 and CDR2: LNHDA, SQIVND (reference sequence). V was shortened by 5 bases and J by 2 bases, with 10 bases between the two germline ends. Here the CDR3 DNA reads TGTGCCAGTAGTGGGCAGGCCACCTACGAGCAGTACTTC. Its translation is CASSGQATYEQYF.

The J gene is TRBJ1-1, the V gene TRBV6-5; 7 positions agree with TRBD1. The V and J ends lost 0 bases and 0 bases, in that order; junction bases with no gene match: 1. The CDR3 length is 15 residues. CDR1 is MNHEY and CDR2 is SVGAGI in the germline V gene. The CDR3 DNA reads TGTGCCAGCAGTTACTCGGACAGGATGAACACTGAAGCTTTCTTT. Protein product: CASSYSDRMNTEAFF.

V usage is TRBV5-6 and J usage is TRBJ2-1, with D tentatively TRBD2 (5 bases). The CDR3 extends over 13 amino acids. Trimming took 1 base from V and 9 from J, leaving 11 bases between them. Germline V CDR1 and CDR2: SGHDT, YYEEEE. DNA of the CDR3: TGTGCCAGCAGCTTGCTAGGGAGTCGTGAGCAGTTCTTC. Translation gives CASSLLGSREQFF.

The chain uses TRBV9 and TRBJ2-7; TRBD2 is a possible D gene (6 bases). Deletions cut 0 bases from V and 5 bases from J, with 15 bases between. Per the germline V gene, CDR1 is SGDLS and CDR2 is YYNGEE. CDR3 length: 15 amino acids. The CDR3 coding sequence is TGTGCCAGCAGCGTAGCGGGAGAAGGGTCGGACGAGCAGTACTTC. Its translation is CASSVAGEGSDEQYF. Using reference TRBV9 and TRBJ2-7 for the parts outside the CDR3, the full variable domain is DSGVTQTPKHLITATGQRVTLRCSPRSGDLSVYWYQQSLDQGLQFLIQYYNGEERAKGNILERFSAQQFPDLHSELNLSSLELGDSALYFCASSVAGEGSDEQYFGPGTRLTVT.

The J gene is TRBJ2-6, the V gene TRBV6-1, with 9 bases identical to TRBD1. This CDR3 spans 18 amino acids. After removal of 6 bases from V and 1 base from J, the junction contained 10 bases not matched to a gene. From germline, CDR1 is MNHNS and CDR2 SASEGT. The CDR3 sequence: CASSESPGQGSGANVLTF. In DNA form, the CDR3 reads TGTGCCAGCAGCGAATCCCCGGGACAGGGTTCTGGGGCCAACGTCCTGACTTTC.

The chain is built from TRBV4-2 and TRBJ2-1; a possible D gene is TRBD1 (5 bases). Per the germline V gene, CDR1 is LGHNA and CDR2 is YNFKEQ. Trimming removed 4 bases at V and 8 bases at J, with 9 bases between. The CDR3 totals 12 residues. The CDR3 loop reads CASSPLGDEQFF. DNA for the CDR3: TGTGCCAGCAGCCCCCTAGGGGATGAGCAGTTCTTC.

In DNA form, the CDR3 reads TGTGCCAGCAGCTCGCTCGGGGATTACGAGCAGTACTTC. As protein: CASSSLGDYEQYF. J is TRBJ2-7 and V is TRBV5-4; tentatively, D is TRBD2 (5 bases). The CDR3 sequence is 13 residues long. Germline CDR1 is SGHNT and CDR2 is YYREEE (reference sequence). Trimming stripped 3 bases from V and 4 bases from J, with 11 bases between. The entire variable domain, with the rest obtained from reference TRBV5-4 and TRBJ2-7, is as follows: ETGVTQSPTHLIKTRGQQVTLRCSSQSGHNTVSWYQQALGQGPQFIFQYYREEENGRGNFPPRFSGLQFPNYSSELNVNALELDDSALYLCASSSLGDYEQYFGPGTRLTVT.

This chain links TRBV6-5 with TRBJ2-7; D is possibly TRBD1 (5 bases). The germline gives CDR1 MNHEY, CDR2 SVGAGI. The CDR3 has 15 residues. Trimming removed 2 bases from V and 1 base from J, with 12 bases in between. Here the CDR3 DNA reads TGTGCCAGCAGTTACCTAAGCCAGGGATCCTACGAGCAGTACTTC. The encoded protein is CASSYLSQGSYEQYF.

The chain links TRBV28 to TRBJ1-2, with 11 bases matching TRBD1. Germline V gene data show CDR1 as MDHEN and CDR2 as SYDVKM. Germline trimming cut 5 bases from V and 2 bases from J; bases unmatched to any gene: 4. This CDR3 contains 15 residues. The CDR3, as DNA: TGTGCCAGCAGTCCAGGACAGGGGGCGAACTATGGCTACACCTTC. It translates to CASSPGQGANYGYTF.

This clone was recorded only once. This chain uses TRBV9 with TRBJ2-1; 9 bases align to TRBD2. The germline gives CDR1 SGDLS, CDR2 YYNGEE. This CDR3 has 18 amino acids. V lost 3 bases, J lost 6 bases, and 16 bases stayed unmatched. Here the CDR3 DNA reads TGTGCCAGCAGCGGGTTCGGCGGGAGGGCCGAGTTCCTCAATGAGCAGTTCTTC. Its protein product is CASSGFGGRAEFLNEQFF.

This sequence joins TRBV23-1 and TRBJ1-5, with D possibly TRBD1 on 5 matching bases. TRBV23-1 is an ORF, and what it does is uncertain. This CDR3 comprises 15 residues. V lost 2 bases and J 4 bases, leaving 12 bases between the germline ends. As DNA, the CDR3 is TGCGCCAGCAGTCAACTGGGGCCAAGAAATCAGCCCCAGCATTTT. Protein product: CASSQLGPRNQPQHF.

The chain combines TRBV11-2 with TRBJ2-5; D unclear. The CDR3 consists of 15 residues. Trimming stripped 0 bases from V and 0 bases from J, with 8 bases between. Germline V lookup: CDR1 SGHAT, CDR2 FQNNGV. In DNA, the CDR3 is TGTGCCAGCAGCTTAGACGCCCAGTACCAAGAGACCCAGTACTTC. Amino acid sequence: CASSLDAQYQETQYF.

The chain combines TRBV2 with TRBJ1-1; tentative D call: TRBD1 (5 bases). Germline assignment: CDR1 SNHLY and CDR2 FYNNEI. Trimming pared 5 bases from V and 0 bases from J, leaving 19 bases between. This CDR3 has 17 amino acids. For the CDR3, the DNA is TGTGCCAGCAGTCCCACAACCGGGACTGGGATGAACACTGAAGCTTTCTTT. Encoded protein: CASSPTTGTGMNTEAFF.

The V call is TRBV6-1, the J call TRBJ1-1; D unclear. Germline V gene data show CDR1 as MNHNS and CDR2 as SASEGT. The CDR3 length is 14 residues. V was cut by 1 base and J by 0 bases, with 6 bases left in between. CDR3 sequence reads: CASSEGHMNTEAFF. CDR3 DNA sequence: TGTGCCAGCAGTGAAGGGCACATGAACACTGAAGCTTTCTTT.

In its sample, this clone was seen a few times. The V gene is TRBV4-1, the J gene TRBJ2-7; weak D call: TRBD2 (6 bases). The CDR3 is made up of 15 amino acids. Trimming left V 1 base short and J 0 bases short, with 10 bases between. CDR1 and CDR2 (germline): MGHRA, YSYEKL. CDR3 in amino acids: CASSQVHGSSYEQYF. The CDR3 DNA reads as TGCGCCAGCAGCCAAGTCCACGGGAGCTCCTACGAGCAGTACTTC.

The genes are TRBV4-1 and TRBJ1-1; possibly TRBD1 for D (6 bases). The CDR3 spans 14 residues. In germline, CDR1 is MGHRA, CDR2 YSYEKL. Trimming left V 4 bases short and J 5 bases short, with 14 bases between. CDR3 loop: CASSRQGLETEAFF. Written as DNA, the CDR3 is TGCGCCAGCAGCCGCCAGGGGTTGGAAACTGAAGCTTTCTTT.

The chain couples TRBV4-2 to TRBJ1-2; 7 bases match TRBD1. The length of the CDR3 is 17 residues. Germline V lookup: CDR1 LGHNA, CDR2 YNFKEQ. The V segment lost 1 base and the J segment 0 bases; nucleotides outside the gene matches: 8. The CDR3 bases are TGTGCCAGCAGCCAAGTTGCCATAGGGACAGCTAACTATGGCTACACCTTC. Translation: CASSQVAIGTANYGYTF.

This clone was observed once. The chain carries TRBV3-1 (or the pseudogene TRBV3-2) and TRBJ1-6, with 7 bases fitting TRBD1. Germline CDR1 is LGHDT and CDR2 is YNNKEL (reference sequence). This CDR3 has 16 amino acids. V lost 1 base and J lost 6; bases outside the gene matches: 6. CDR3 sequence (DNA): TGTGCCAGCAGCCAAGTTAGGACAGGAGTTAATTCACCCCTCCACTTT. This gives the protein CASSQVRTGVNSPLHF.

This clone occurred a few times. The rearrangement uses TRBV6-5 and TRBJ1-1; 9 nucleotides line up with TRBD1. The CDR3 sequence is 14 residues long. V lost 5 bases, J lost 5 bases, and 6 bases stayed unmatched. CDR1 and CDR2 from the germline V gene are MNHEY and SVGAGI. The chain's CDR3 is CASSKGQGWTEAFF. CDR3 nucleotide sequence: TGTGCCAGCAGTAAGGGACAGGGATGGACTGAAGCTTTCTTT.

This clone was counted once. V and J are TRBV29-1 and TRBJ2-6; D is unresolved. The germline V and J ends were trimmed by 3 bases and 1 base, with 10 bases remaining between them. The CDR3 is 15 residues long. Germline V gene sequence: CDR1 SQVTM, CDR2 ANQGSEA. The CDR3 DNA sequence: TGCAGCGTTGAGCTCGCGGAATCTGGGGCCAACGTCCTGACTTTC. Its translation is CSVELAESGANVLTF.

This chain uses TRBV10-2 with TRBJ2-1; 12 positions match TRBD2. CDR3 size: 18 residues. CDR1 and CDR2 from the germline V gene are WSHSY and SAAADI. Germline trimming cut 0 bases from V and 8 bases from J; bases unmatched to any gene: 11. The CDR3 protein is CASSESPLTSGGGDEQFF. DNA of the CDR3: TGCGCCAGCAGTGAGTCCCCTTTGACTAGCGGGGGCGGCGATGAGCAGTTCTTC.

A few counts support this clone. The chain employs TRBV18 and TRBJ2-6; possibly TRBD1 for D (5 bases). V lost 6 bases and J lost 0, with 9 bases in between. Germline-derived CDR1 and CDR2 are KGHSH and LQKENI. The CDR3 length is 15 residues. The CDR3 region is CASSQDSSGANVLTF. CDR3 coding DNA: TGTGCCAGCTCCCAAGACAGCTCTGGGGCCAACGTCCTGACTTTC.